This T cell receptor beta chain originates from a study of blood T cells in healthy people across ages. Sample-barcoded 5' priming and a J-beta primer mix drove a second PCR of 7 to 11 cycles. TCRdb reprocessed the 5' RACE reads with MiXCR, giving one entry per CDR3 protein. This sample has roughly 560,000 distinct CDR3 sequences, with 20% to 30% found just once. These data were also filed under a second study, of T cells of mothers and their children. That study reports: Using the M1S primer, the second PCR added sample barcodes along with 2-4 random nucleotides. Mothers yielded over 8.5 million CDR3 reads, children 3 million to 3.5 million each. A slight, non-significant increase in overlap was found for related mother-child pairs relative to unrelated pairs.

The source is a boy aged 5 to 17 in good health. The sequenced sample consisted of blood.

CDR3 DNA sequence: TGTGCCAGCAGGGGGGGTATGAGCTCCTATAATTCACCCCTCCACTTT. This encodes CASRGGMSSYNSPLHF. The genes are TRBV27 and TRBJ1-6; TRBD1 is a possible D gene (5 bases). The CDR3 totals 16 residues. V was shortened by 6 bases and J by 0 bases, with 12 bases between the two germline ends. Germline values: CDR1 MNHEY, CDR2 SMNVEV (reference sequence).